One and the same sample provided the 26 T cell receptor beta chains below, sequenced in a study of blood T cell repertoires in COVID-19 (dated by TCRdb to 2019 to 2021). Libraries were constructed by the immunoSEQ multiplex PCR assay. The immuneACCESS repertoire file appears here via TCRdb, limited to in-frame rearrangements. These files lack a portion of the clones; in checked studies, under half of the deficit traces to unresolved V genes, and the cause of the others is not known. The sample data list a few hundred thousand clones, and less than 90% of these were observed just once. 5.5% to 7.5% of the sample is held by the ten biggest clonotypes. The sample taken for sequencing was PBMCs or T cells enriched from blood (not recorded which). The receptors shown here come from a woman aged 40 to 50 who had recovered from COVID-19.

This chain links TRBV29-1 with TRBJ2-1; D is possibly TRBD1 (5 bases). Germline V lookup: CDR1 SQVTM, CDR2 ANQGSEA. This CDR3 has 13 amino acids. With 0 bases removed from V and 5 bases from J, the gap between germline ends came to 8 bases. The CDR3 DNA reads as TGCAGCGTTGAAGATTCAGGGCACAATGAGCAGTTCTTC. It is translated as CSVEDSGHNEQFF.

A single count supports this clone. This rearrangement joins TRBV27 to TRBJ2-3, with D possibly being TRBD1 (6 bases). This CDR3 contains 13 residues. The V gene's germline CDR1 is MNHEY and CDR2 SMNVEV (reference sequence). CDR3 sequence reads: CATGTTSTDTQYF. In DNA form, the CDR3 reads TGTGCAACCGGGACAACAAGCACAGATACGCAGTATTTT.

The V call is TRBV20-1, the J call TRBJ2-7, with 10 bases fitting TRBD2. Losses at the gene ends were 4 bases for V and 12 bases for J; bases not matched to a gene: 3. The CDR3 loop spans 10 amino acids. The V gene's germline CDR1 is DFQATT and CDR2 SNEGSKA (reference sequence). For the CDR3, the DNA is TGCAGTGCTAAGGGACTAGCGACGTACTTC. Protein: CSAKGLATYF.

This clone has a handful of counts. The chain has TRBV27 and TRBJ2-3, with D tentatively TRBD2 (5 bases). Germline CDR1 is MNHEY and CDR2 is SMNVEV (reference sequence). Trimming pared 4 bases from V and 9 bases from J, leaving 11 bases between. The CDR3 is 12 residues long. The CDR3 here is CASSSAGGTQYF. The CDR3 region has the DNA TGTGCCAGCAGTTCCGCGGGCGGGACGCAGTATTTT.

The chain recombines TRBV19 with TRBJ2-7; no reliable D call. V shed 6 bases and J shed 4 bases, with 10 bases lying between them. CDR1 and CDR2 (germline): LNHDA, SQIVND (reference sequence). The CDR3 spans 12 residues. Here the CDR3 reads CASRVVAYEQYV. In DNA, the CDR3 is TGTGCCAGTAGAGTAGTCGCGTACGAGCAGTACGTC.

The rearrangement joins TRBV5-1 to TRBJ1-5; no clear D. From germline, CDR1 is SGHRS and CDR2 YFSETQ. The CDR3 is made up of 15 amino acids. V shed 0 bases and J shed 1 base, with 8 bases lying between them. CDR3 sequence reads: CASSLEGGSNQPQHF. Here the CDR3 DNA reads TGCGCCAGCAGCTTGGAAGGAGGCAGCAATCAGCCCCAGCATTTT.

This clone has a single count. The V call is TRBV29-1, the J call TRBJ1-1; 7 bases map to TRBD1. The junction had 14 bases not matched to a gene; V was cut back by 6 bases and J by 10 bases. In germline, CDR1 is SQVTM, CDR2 ANQGSEA. This CDR3 is 13 amino acids long. For the CDR3, the DNA is TGCAGCGTGGGAGGACAGGTCCCGAATGGAGCTTTCTTT. Translated: CSVGGQVPNGAFF.

The count of this clone is one. The J gene is TRBJ2-3, the V gene TRBV12-3 or TRBV12-4; TRBD1 aligns across 7 bases. This CDR3 comprises 13 residues. V lost 6 bases, J lost 6 bases, and 6 bases stayed unmatched. CDR3 in amino acids: CASSTTGSDTQYF. CDR3 in DNA: TGTGCCAGCAGCACGACAGGGTCCGATACGCAGTATTTT.

The rearrangement uses TRBV7-9 and TRBJ1-5; 7 bases are a match to TRBD1. CDR3 size: 16 residues. Germline V gene lookup returns CDR1 SEHNR and CDR2 FQNEAQ (reference sequence). The trim removed 0 bases at V and 6 bases at J, leaving 8 bases unmatched. In DNA form, the CDR3 reads TGTGCCAGCAGCTTAGCTTTGGTAGGGGGCGGTCAGCCCCAGCATTTT. Translated: CASSLALVGGGQPQHF.

V is TRBV5-4 and J is TRBJ2-5; 8 bases map to TRBD2. Looked up from germline, CDR1 is SGHNT and CDR2 is YYREEE (reference sequence). J gave up 1 base and V 4 bases, and 3 bases lay outside the gene matches. The CDR3 is made up of 14 amino acids. CDR3 bases: TGTGCCAGCAGCAGTAGCGGGGTCCAAGAGACCCAGTACTTC. This encodes CASSSSGVQETQYF.

V is TRBV12-5 and J is TRBJ2-3; no clear D gene. The CDR3 has 13 amino acids. Germline-derived CDR1 and CDR2 are LGHNT and FRNRAP. Trimming removed 4 bases at V and 1 base at J, with 6 bases between. The CDR3 is CASGSSGTDTQYF. The CDR3 nucleotides are TGTGCTAGTGGTTCTTCAGGCACAGATACGCAGTATTTT. The full variable domain, its missing parts supplied by reference TRBV12-5 and TRBJ2-3, is DARVTQTPRHKVTEMGQEVTMRCQPILGHNTVFWYRQTMMQGLELLAYFRNRAPLDDSGMPKDRFSAEMPDATLATLKIQPSEPRDSAVYFCASGSSGTDTQYFGPGTRLTVL.

The rearrangement joins TRBV30 to TRBJ1-3; possible D gene TRBD1, 5 bases. The V end was cut by 0 bases, the J end by 1 base, with 10 bases between. The CDR3 extends over 15 amino acids. The germline CDR1 and CDR2 sequences are GTSNPN and SVGIG (reference sequence). CDR3 bases: TGTGCCTGGAGTGTACCCAGGGATTCTGGAAACACCATATATTTT. The encoded protein is CAWSVPRDSGNTIYF.

This sequence joins TRBV4-2 and TRBJ2-7; TRBD2 agrees at 7 bases. This CDR3 has 18 residues. V trimming: 2 bases; J trimming: 3 bases; junction bases outside the gene matches: 16. The germline V gene encodes CDR1 LGHNA and CDR2 YNFKEQ. The CDR3 coding sequence is TGTGCCAGCAGCCAACGGAGCATCCGGGAGGCCTCCTTCTACGAGCAGTACTTC. This gives the protein CASSQRSIREASFYEQYF.

This clone was detected only a few times. J is TRBJ1-1 and V is TRBV19; D is perhaps TRBD1 (6 bases). The CDR3 contains 14 residues. Trimming took 7 bases from V and 0 from J, leaving 12 bases between them. Per the germline V gene, CDR1 is LNHDA and CDR2 is SQIVND (reference sequence). The CDR3 protein is CASTSTGLNTEAFF. As DNA, the CDR3 is TGTGCCAGTACCTCGACAGGCCTGAACACTGAAGCTTTCTTT.

The chain joins TRBV7-9 to TRBJ2-1; 8 bases match TRBD2. The CDR3 extends over 18 amino acids. Germline values: CDR1 SEHNR, CDR2 FQNEAQ (reference sequence). Trimming at V came to 5 bases and at J to 0 bases, leaving 12 bases not matched to a gene. CDR3 DNA sequence: TGTGCCAGCAGCGGAGCGGGAGCCGCCTTTAGCTCCTACAATGAGCAGTTCTTC. It translates to CASSGAGAAFSSYNEQFF.

This chain connects TRBV10-1 to TRBJ2-2, with 8 bases matching TRBD2. The J segment lost 5 bases and the V segment lost 5 bases, leaving 4 bases of the junction unmatched. Per the germline V gene, CDR1 is WNHNN and CDR2 is SYGVQD (reference sequence). The CDR3 runs to 14 residues. The CDR3 sequence: CASSRTSGTGELFF. The CDR3 DNA is TGCGCCAGCAGTCGTACTAGCGGTACCGGGGAGCTGTTTTTT.

J is TRBJ2-7 and V is TRBV18; the D gene is possibly TRBD2 (5 bases). The CDR3 is 14 residues long. Germline assignment: CDR1 KGHSH and CDR2 LQKENI. Deletions cut 6 bases from V and 5 bases from J, with 17 bases between. CDR3 sequence reads: CASSPNRGANEQYV. The CDR3 DNA reads TGTGCCAGCTCGCCTAATCGGGGAGCCAACGAGCAGTACGTC.

In its sample, this clone was seen a few times. The V and J genes are TRBV2 and TRBJ1-2, with TRBD1 matching 8 bases. This CDR3 has 13 amino acids. The V segment lost 6 bases and the J segment 7 bases; nucleotides outside the gene matches: 7. CDR1 and CDR2 from the germline V gene are SNHLY and FYNNEI. CDR3 region: CASRDRVGSGYTF. The CDR3 DNA reads TGTGCCAGCAGGGACAGGGTCGGCAGTGGCTACACCTTC.

This chain connects TRBV25-1 to TRBJ1-1; D call uncertain. This CDR3 region has 12 residues. Germline CDR1 and CDR2: MGHDK and SYGVNS. V shed 4 bases and J shed 4 bases, with 7 bases lying between them. The CDR3 loop is CASSAGSTEAFF. In DNA, the CDR3 is TGTGCCAGCAGTGCGGGTAGCACTGAAGCTTTCTTT.

The chain employs TRBV28 and TRBJ2-7; a weak D match, TRBD1 (5 bases). The CDR3 covers 15 residues. Germline V CDR1 and CDR2: MDHEN, SYDVKM. The V and J ends lost 4 bases and 3 bases respectively, with 16 bases between them. CDR3 amino acids: CASSSYDTGNYEQYV. CDR3 nucleotide sequence: TGTGCCAGCAGTTCATATGATACAGGTAACTACGAGCAGTACGTC.

The chain combines TRBV19 with TRBJ1-2; possibly TRBD1 for D (6 bases). CDR1 is LNHDA, CDR2 SQIVND, per germline (reference sequence). CDR3 size: 16 residues. Trimming pared 5 bases from V and 4 bases from J, leaving 20 bases between. The CDR3 reads CASSPGSRRTAYGYTF. CDR3 coding DNA: TGTGCCAGTAGTCCTGGAAGTAGGAGGACAGCCTATGGCTACACCTTC.

This sequence joins TRBV15 and TRBJ1-2; 9 nucleotides line up with TRBD1. With V trimmed by 0 bases and J by 8 bases, 4 bases remained unmatched. The CDR3 spans 14 residues. The germline CDR1 and CDR2 sequences are LNHNV and YYDKDF (reference sequence). The CDR3 reads CATSREQGARGYTF. The CDR3 DNA is TGTGCCACCAGCAGAGAACAGGGGGCGCGGGGCTACACCTTC.

The chain recombines TRBV6-4 with TRBJ2-2, with 9 bases identical to TRBD2. The CDR3 consists of 16 residues. Unmatched junction bases numbered 3, after V lost 4 bases and J lost 0 bases. Germline values: CDR1 MRHNA, CDR2 SNTAGT. The DNA for the CDR3 is TGTGCCAGCAGTGCCCGGACTAGCGCGAACACCGGGGAGCTGTTTTTT. Translated: CASSARTSANTGELFF.

CDR3 protein: CASSLASGSGETQYF. In nucleotides, the CDR3 is TGTGCCAGCAGCTTAGCGAGCGGGAGCGGAGAGACCCAGTACTTC. The V gene is TRBV7-8, the J gene TRBJ2-5; TRBD2 matches at 8 bases. Germline loops: CDR1 SGHVS, CDR2 FQNEAQ. Trimming cost V 0 bases and J 4 bases; bases outside gene matches: 4. The CDR3 totals 15 residues.

V usage is TRBV15 and J usage is TRBJ1-5; D perhaps matches TRBD1 (5 bases). The V end lost 5 bases, the J end lost 4 bases, and 12 bases lay between the germline ends. The CDR3 length is 14 residues. The germline CDR1 and CDR2 sequences are LNHNV and YYDKDF (reference sequence). The CDR3 sequence is CATSLGQGNQPQHF. In nucleotides, the CDR3 is TGTGCCACCAGCTTGGGGCAGGGAAATCAGCCCCAGCATTTT.

The V gene is TRBV5-1, the J gene TRBJ1-2, with 9 nucleotides matching TRBD1. The CDR3 runs 15 residues. V shed 4 bases, J shed 4 bases, and the junction held 8 bases outside the gene matches. Germline V gives CDR1 SGHRS, CDR2 YFSETQ. The DNA of the CDR3 is TGCGCCAGCAGCCCGGACAGGGGATCTTTCTATGGCTACACCTTC. It yields the protein CASSPDRGSFYGYTF.